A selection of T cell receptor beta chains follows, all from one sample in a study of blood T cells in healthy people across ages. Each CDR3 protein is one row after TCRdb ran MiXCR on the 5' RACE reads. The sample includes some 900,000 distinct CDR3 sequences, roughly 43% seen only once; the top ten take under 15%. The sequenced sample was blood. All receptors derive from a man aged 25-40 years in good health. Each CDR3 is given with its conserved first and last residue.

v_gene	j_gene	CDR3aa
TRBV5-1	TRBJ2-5	CASASRDPREETQYF
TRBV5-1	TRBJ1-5	CASSAEGGTQQPQHF
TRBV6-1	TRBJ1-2	CASSASDRVSYGYTF
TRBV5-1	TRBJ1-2	CASSKTTAVAGYTF
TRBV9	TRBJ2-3	CASSVAQGASGDTQYF
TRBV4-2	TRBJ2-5	CASSQDGGLAKETQYF
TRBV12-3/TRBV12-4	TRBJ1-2	CASSPHGTGTYGYTF
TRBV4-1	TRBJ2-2	CASSQRTSGGPTGELFF
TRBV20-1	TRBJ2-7	CSAGEGYEQYF
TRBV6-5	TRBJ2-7	CASSYSERTSSNEQYF
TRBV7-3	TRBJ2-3	CASSLEYLSTDTQYF
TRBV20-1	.	CSARGPPLAGGSYEQYF
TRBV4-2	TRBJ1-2	CASSRRQSSTDGYTF
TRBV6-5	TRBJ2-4	CASSYSSSRVKNIQYF
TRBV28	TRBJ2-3	CASSRGRGGSTDTQYF
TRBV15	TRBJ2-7	CATSRAGQGYEQYF
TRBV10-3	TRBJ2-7	CAIRASSSYEQYF
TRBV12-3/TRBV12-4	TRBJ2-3	CASSSPGTITDTQYF
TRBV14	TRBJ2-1	CASSPLGPRGLSEEQFF
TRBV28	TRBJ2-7	CASRRPLDRSSYEQYF
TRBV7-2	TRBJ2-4	CASSYDLFREQYF
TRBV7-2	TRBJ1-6	CASSPIRTLSSYNSPLHF
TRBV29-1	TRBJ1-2	CSAPGTYDGYTF
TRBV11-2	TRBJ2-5	CASSLGAGVTQYF
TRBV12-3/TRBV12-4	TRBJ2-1	CASSLAWAKRNEQFF
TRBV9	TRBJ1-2	CASSVAAESLGTYGYTF
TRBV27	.	CASSPSTGGLSYEQYF
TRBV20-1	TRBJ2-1	CSARPAGGATYNEQFF
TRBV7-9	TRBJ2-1	CASSFPKGLQETQFF
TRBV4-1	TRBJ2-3	CASNRASGGKGTDTQYF
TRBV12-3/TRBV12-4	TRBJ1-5	CASSSPGGKVQPQHF
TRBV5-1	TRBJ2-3	CASSPGTGAYTDTQYF
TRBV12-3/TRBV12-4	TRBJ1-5	CASRSTRTNQPQHF
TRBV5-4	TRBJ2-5	CASSLALAAETQYF
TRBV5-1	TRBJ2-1	CASSLGQGHNEQFF
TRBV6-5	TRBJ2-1	CASSYSDLYNEQFF
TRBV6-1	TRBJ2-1	CASIPTRSSYNEQFF
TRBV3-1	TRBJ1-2	CASSQGAGEVGYTF
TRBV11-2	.	CASSWGTEAYEQYF
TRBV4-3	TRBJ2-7	CASSQVLGGSMYEQYF
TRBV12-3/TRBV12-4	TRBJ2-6	CASSRAGLSPGANVLTF
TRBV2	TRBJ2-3	CASSTGGDRSTDTQYF
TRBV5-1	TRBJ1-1	CASSYGRINTEAFF
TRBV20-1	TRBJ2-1	CSAMEAGKSYNEQFF
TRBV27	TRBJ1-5	CASSFTGARPQHF
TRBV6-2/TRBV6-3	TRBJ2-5	CASSYPTRVNQETQYF
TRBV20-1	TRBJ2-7	CSSKTGLIHEQYF
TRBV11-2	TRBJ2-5	CASSLDSGTGRETQYF
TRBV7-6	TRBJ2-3	CASSLGLALDTQYF
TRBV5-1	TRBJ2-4	CASSPEGEGSQNIQYF
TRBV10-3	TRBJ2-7	CAIRDTTGNEQYF
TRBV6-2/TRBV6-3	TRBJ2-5	CASRRDRYNERYF